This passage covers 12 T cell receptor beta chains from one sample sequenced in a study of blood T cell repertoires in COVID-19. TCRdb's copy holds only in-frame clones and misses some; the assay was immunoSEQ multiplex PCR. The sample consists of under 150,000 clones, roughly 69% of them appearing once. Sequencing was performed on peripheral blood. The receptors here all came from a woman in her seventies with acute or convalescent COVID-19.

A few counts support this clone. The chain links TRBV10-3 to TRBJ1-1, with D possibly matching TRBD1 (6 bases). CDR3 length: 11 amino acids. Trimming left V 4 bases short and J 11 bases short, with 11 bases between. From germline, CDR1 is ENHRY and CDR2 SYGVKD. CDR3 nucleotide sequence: TGTGCCATCAGTGCAGACAGGCGGGCTTTCTTT. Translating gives CAISADRRAFF.

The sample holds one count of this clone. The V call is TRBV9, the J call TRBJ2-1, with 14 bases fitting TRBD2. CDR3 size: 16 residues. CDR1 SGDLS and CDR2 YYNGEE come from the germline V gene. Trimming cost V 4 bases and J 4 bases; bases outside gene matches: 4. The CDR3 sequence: CASSFGLAGGYNEQFF. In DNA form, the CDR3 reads TGTGCCAGCAGCTTCGGACTAGCGGGAGGTTACAATGAGCAGTTCTTC.

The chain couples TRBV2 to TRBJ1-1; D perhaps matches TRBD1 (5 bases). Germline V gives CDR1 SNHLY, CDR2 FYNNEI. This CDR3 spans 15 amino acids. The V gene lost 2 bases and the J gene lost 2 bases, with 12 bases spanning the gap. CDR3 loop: CASSEYGGINTEAFF. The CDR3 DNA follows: TGTGCCAGCAGTGAATATGGGGGGATAAACACTGAAGCTTTCTTT.

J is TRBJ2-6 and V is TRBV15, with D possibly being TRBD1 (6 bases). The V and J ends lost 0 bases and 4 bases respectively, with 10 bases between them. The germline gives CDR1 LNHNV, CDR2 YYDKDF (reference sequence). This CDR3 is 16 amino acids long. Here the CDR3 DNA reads TGTGCCACCAGCAGAGAACAGGGTTTGGGGGCCAACGTCCTGACTTTC. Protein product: CATSREQGLGANVLTF. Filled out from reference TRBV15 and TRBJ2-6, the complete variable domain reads DAMVIQNPRYQVTQFGKPVTLSCSQTLNHNVMYWYQQKSSQAPKLLFHYYDKDFNNEADTPDNFQSRRPNTSFCFLDIRSPGLGDTAMYLCATSREQGLGANVLTFGAGSRLTVL.

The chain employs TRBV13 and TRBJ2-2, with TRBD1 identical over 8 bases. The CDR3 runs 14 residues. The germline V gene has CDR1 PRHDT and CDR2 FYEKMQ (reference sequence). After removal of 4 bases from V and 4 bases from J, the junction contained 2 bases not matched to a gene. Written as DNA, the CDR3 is TGTGCCAGCAGCTCAGACAGGGGCACCGGGGAGCTGTTTTTT. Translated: CASSSDRGTGELFF.

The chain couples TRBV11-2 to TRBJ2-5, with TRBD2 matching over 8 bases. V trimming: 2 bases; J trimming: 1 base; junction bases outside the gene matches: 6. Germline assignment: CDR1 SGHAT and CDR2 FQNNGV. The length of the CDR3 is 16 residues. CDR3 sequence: CASSLSLAGSQETQYF. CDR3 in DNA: TGTGCCAGCAGCTTAAGTTTAGCGGGGAGCCAAGAGACCCAGTACTTC.

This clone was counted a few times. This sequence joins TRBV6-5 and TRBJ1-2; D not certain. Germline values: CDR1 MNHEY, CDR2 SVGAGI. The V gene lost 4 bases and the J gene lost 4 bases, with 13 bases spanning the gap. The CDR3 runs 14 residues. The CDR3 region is CASSSRTPVYGYTF. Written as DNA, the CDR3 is TGTGCCAGCAGTTCAAGGACTCCTGTCTATGGCTACACCTTC.

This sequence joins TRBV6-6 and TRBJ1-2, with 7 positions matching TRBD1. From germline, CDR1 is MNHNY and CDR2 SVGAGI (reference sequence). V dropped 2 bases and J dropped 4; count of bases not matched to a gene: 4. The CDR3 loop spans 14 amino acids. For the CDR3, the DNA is TGTGCCAGCAGTTACCGGACAGGCTCCTATGGCTACACCTTC. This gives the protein CASSYRTGSYGYTF.

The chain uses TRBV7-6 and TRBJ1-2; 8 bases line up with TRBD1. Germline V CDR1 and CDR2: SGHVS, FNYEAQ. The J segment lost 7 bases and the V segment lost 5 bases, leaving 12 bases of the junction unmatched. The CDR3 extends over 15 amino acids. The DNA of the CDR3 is TGTGCCAGCAGCCCGCTAGGACAGGGTCGGGGTGGCTACACCTTC. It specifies CASSPLGQGRGGYTF.

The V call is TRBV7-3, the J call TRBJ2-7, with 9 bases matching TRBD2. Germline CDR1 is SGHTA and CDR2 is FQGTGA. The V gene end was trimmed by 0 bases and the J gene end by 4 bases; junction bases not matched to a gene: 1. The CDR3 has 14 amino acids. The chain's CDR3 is CASSLTSGSYEQYF. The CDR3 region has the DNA TGTGCCAGCAGCTTAACTAGCGGGAGTTACGAGCAGTACTTC. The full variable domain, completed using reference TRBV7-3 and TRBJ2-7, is GAGVSQTPSNKVTEKGKYVELRCDPISGHTALYWYRQSLGQGPEFLIYFQGTGAADDSGLPNDRFFAVRPEGSVSTLKIQRTERGDSAVYLCASSLTSGSYEQYFGPGTRLTVT.

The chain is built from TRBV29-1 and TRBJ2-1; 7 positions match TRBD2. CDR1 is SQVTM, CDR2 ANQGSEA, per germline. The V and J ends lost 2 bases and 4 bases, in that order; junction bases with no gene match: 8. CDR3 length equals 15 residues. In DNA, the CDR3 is TGCAGCGTTGAATCCCGGGGGGTAGGTTACAATGAGCAGTTCTTC. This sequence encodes CSVESRGVGYNEQFF.

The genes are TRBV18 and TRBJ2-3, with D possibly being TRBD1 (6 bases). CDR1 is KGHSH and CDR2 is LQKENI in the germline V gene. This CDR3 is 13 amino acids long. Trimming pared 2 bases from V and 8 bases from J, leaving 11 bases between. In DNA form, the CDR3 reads TGTGCCAGCTCACCAGGGGGCCTTGGTACGCAGTATTTT. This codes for CASSPGGLGTQYF.